The 8 T cell receptor beta chains in this list originate from one sample, sequenced in a study of cytomegalovirus exposure and HLA in healthy donors. The PCR made use of 60 Vbeta and 13 Jbeta primers. Method: immunoSEQ multiplex PCR; TCRdb's copy keeps in-frame clones and lacks some. This table holds 90,000 or so clones, about three quarters found once. The sample was PBMCs. The receptors were sampled from a boy younger than 18 in good health and CMV-seronegative.

This sequence joins TRBV7-8 and TRBJ2-3, with 7 bases matching TRBD1. CDR1 and CDR2 from the germline V gene are SGHVS and FQNEAQ. CDR3 length: 15 residues. J was trimmed by 0 bases and V by 4 bases; bases with no gene match: 4. CDR3 DNA sequence: TGTGCCAGCAGCTCGGGACAGACAAGCACAGATACGCAGTATTTT. This translates into CASSSGQTSTDTQYF. The full variable domain, with the rest looked up from reference TRBV7-8 and TRBJ2-3, is GAGVSQSPRYKVAKRGQDVALRCDPISGHVSLFWYQQALGQGPEFLTYFQNEAQLDKSGLPSDRFFAERPEGSVSTLKIQRTQQEDSAVYLCASSSGQTSTDTQYFGPGTRLTVL.

A few counts support this clone. CDR3 protein: CATAPGAASTDTQYF. The CDR3 region has the DNA TGTGCCACCGCCCCAGGGGCTGCTAGCACAGATACGCAGTATTTT. This rearrangement joins TRBV28 to TRBJ2-3, with D possibly TRBD1 on 6 matching bases. The CDR3 has 15 residues. Trimming took off 10 bases at V and 0 bases at J, with 17 bases between the two ends. The germline CDR1 and CDR2 sequences are MDHEN and SYDVKM.

The chain uses TRBV25-1 and TRBJ2-1; D is unclear. The V and J ends lost 9 bases and 4 bases respectively, with 13 bases between them. CDR3 length equals 13 residues. Per the germline V gene, CDR1 is MGHDK and CDR2 is SYGVNS. The CDR3 loop reads CASNPGLYNEQFF. In DNA, the CDR3 is TGTGCCAGTAACCCTGGGCTTTACAATGAGCAGTTCTTC.

V usage is TRBV4-1 and J usage is TRBJ1-2; 8 nucleotides agree with TRBD1. Germline values: CDR1 MGHRA, CDR2 YSYEKL. The length of the CDR3 is 15 residues. Losses at the gene ends were 5 bases for V and 4 bases for J; bases not matched to a gene: 9. The CDR3 nucleotides read TGCGCCAGCAGCGCCCCCGGACAGGGATCCTATGGCTACACCTTC. The encoded protein is CASSAPGQGSYGYTF.

The chain carries TRBV20-1 and TRBJ1-2; D is possibly TRBD1 (5 bases). Per germline, CDR1 DFQATT and CDR2 SNEGSKA (reference sequence). V was pared by 3 bases and J by 5 bases, with 7 bases between. This CDR3 region has 11 residues. This CDR3 is CSARGRYGYTF. In DNA, the CDR3 is TGCAGTGCTAGGGGGCGTTATGGCTACACCTTC.

V and J are TRBV7-9 and TRBJ2-3; 7 nucleotides agree with TRBD2. The germline V gene has CDR1 SEHNR and CDR2 FQNEAQ (reference sequence). V was pared by 10 bases and J by 1 base, with 8 bases of the junction left unmatched. The CDR3 spans 14 residues. The CDR3 DNA reads TGTGCCACCCGGGAGGCCAAGGGCACAGATACGCAGTATTTT. It codes for CATREAKGTDTQYF.

J is TRBJ2-1 and V is TRBV9; 10 nucleotides align to TRBD2. V was clipped by 3 bases and J by 3 bases; unmatched bases: 3. Germline CDR1 is SGDLS and CDR2 is YYNGEE. This CDR3 is built from 15 residues. The DNA of the CDR3 is TGTGCCAGCAGCGCTTCTAGCGGGGGCTACAATGAGCAGTTCTTC. This gives the protein CASSASSGGYNEQFF.

This chain links TRBV6-1 with TRBJ1-4; 10 bases are a match to TRBD1. Unmatched junction bases numbered 7, after V lost 8 bases and J lost 7 bases. Per germline, CDR1 MNHNS and CDR2 SASEGT. The CDR3 loop spans 14 amino acids. CDR3 DNA: TGTGCCAGCCTACCGGGACAGGGGCCTGAAAAACTGTTTTTT. This encodes CASLPGQGPEKLFF.